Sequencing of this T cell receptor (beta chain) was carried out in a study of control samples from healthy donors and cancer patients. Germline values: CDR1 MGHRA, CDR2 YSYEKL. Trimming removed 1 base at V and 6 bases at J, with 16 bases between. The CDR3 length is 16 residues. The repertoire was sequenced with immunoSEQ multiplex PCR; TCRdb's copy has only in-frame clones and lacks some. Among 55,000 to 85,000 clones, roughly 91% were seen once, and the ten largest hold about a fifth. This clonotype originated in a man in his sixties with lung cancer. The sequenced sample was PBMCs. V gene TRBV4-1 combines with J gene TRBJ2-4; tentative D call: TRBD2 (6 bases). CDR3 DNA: TGCGCCAGCAGCCAAGGTGGAGGGGACTCTCTAAACATTCAGTACTTC. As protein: CASSQGGGDSLNIQYF.